This T cell receptor beta chain originates from a study of somatic mutations in cytotoxic T cells in rheumatoid arthritis. Overall study results and limits: The largest CD8+ clone made up over 20% of CD8+ cells in about an eighth of the roughly 60 patients. Within the rheumatoid arthritis patients, CD8+ clonality went up as age increased (Spearman r=0.49). The same was not true of the healthy controls. Rheumatoid arthritis patients showed slight TRBV07 underrepresentation, and this was not adjusted for multiple comparisons.

Original handling: Patient CD8+ clones above 1% seldom matched published virus-specific TCRB sequences. Libraries were prepared by immunoSEQ multiplex PCR; TCRdb keeps only in-frame clonotypes and omits some of them. The V and J calls and the clone size are those of that table, but D and trimming were determined from the DNA. The table includes 6,000 to 7,500 clones, 85% to 90% detected once. As concerns this clone: Its antigen is not identified.

Between the trimmed V and J ends, which lost 0 bases and 4 bases, there was a span of 16 bases. CDR3 length: 17 residues. Germline V CDR1 and CDR2: LNHNV, YYDKDF (reference sequence). V usage is TRBV15 and J usage is TRBJ2-1, with D tentatively TRBD2 (6 bases). This receptor was obtained from a woman in her 70s with rheumatoid arthritis. Input material: CD8+ T cells sorted from blood. For the CDR3, the DNA is TGTGCCACCAGCAGAGACCCGGGACTCACATCTTACAATGAGCAGTTCTTC. Its translation is CATSRDPGLTSYNEQFF.